The entry below gives a single TCR beta chain sequence along with its context. The antigen remains unidentified. The assay was immunoSEQ multiplex PCR, and TCRdb's table has in-frame clones only and misses some. Counted here are more than 300,000 clones, approximately 86% occurring once; the ten biggest clones make up around 1.9%. The data are from a study of Ad26.COV2.S vaccination and SARS-CoV-2 variants. As for the study in general: As a participant in COV1001, the donor was in the Ad26.COV2.S trial arm. Findings and limits, study-wide: Following vaccination, spike-specific CD8+ and CD4+ T cell responses reportedly exhibited substantial breadth. Total T cell responses were possibly underestimated by TCR breadth and depth analyses.

From germline, CDR1 is SGHRS and CDR2 YFSETQ. CDR3 length: 15 amino acids. V was cut by 6 bases and J by 1 base, with 16 bases left in between. Treatment given: about 20 received Ad26.COV2.S at low or high dose, single or two shots; about 5 received placebo; per-sample allocation not given. Sampling took place 63 days after the first vaccine or placebo injection. The source is a person aged 18 to 59 who received the Ad26.COV2.S COVID-19 vaccine or a placebo. This rearrangement joins TRBV5-1 to TRBJ1-1, with TRBD1 as a possible D gene (5 bases). The source material was peripheral blood, sampled in a trial of Ad26.COV2.S vaccine versus placebo. CDR3 sequence: CASKVGGGANTEAFF. CDR3 nucleotides: TGCGCCAGCAAGGTCGGGGGTGGTGCGAACACTGAAGCTTTCTTT. The full variable domain, in which reference TRBV5-1 and TRBJ1-1 provide the parts outside the CDR3, is KAGVTQTPRYLIKTRGQQVTLSCSPISGHRSVSWYQQTPGQGLQFLFEYFSETQRNKGNFPGRFSGRQFSNSRSEMNVSTLELGDSALYLCASKVGGGANTEAFFGQGTRLTVV.